Reported below is one T cell receptor beta chain. One junction end disagrees with the germline gene, perhaps due to a read error. The read terminates 3 residues before the CDR3 end, so the remaining end is supplied by the germline J gene. Other DNA sequences within the sample encode an identical CDR3. The data stem from a study of T cells in women clearing cervical HPV infection. Study-level information: Case blood was drawn when the lesion was first found; control blood after infection became undetectable.

The CDR3 spans 16 residues. The germline CDR1 and CDR2 sequences are LNHDA and SQIVND (reference sequence). Method: immunoSEQ multiplex PCR; TCRdb's copy keeps in-frame clones and lacks some. Its clone listing holds roughly 30,000 clones. The chain joins TRBV19 to TRBJ1-3; 8 bases agree with TRBD1. The sample was blood buffy coat. This receptor was identified in a woman aged 18-70 years with a cervical HPV16 infection that either progressed to CIN3+ or cleared (not recorded which). The DNA read from the CDR3 is TGTGCCAGTAGTATTTACAGGACAGGGACTGGAAACACT. Residues: CASSIYRTGTGNT. The full CDR3 protein is CASSIYRTGTGNTIYF.